Shown below are 8 T cell receptor beta chains from a single sample sequenced in a study of cytomegalovirus exposure and HLA in healthy donors. PCR used 60 Vbeta primers and 13 Jbeta primers. Some clones are missing from TCRdb's copy, which holds only in-frame ones; the method was immunoSEQ multiplex PCR. The sample has over 150,000 clones, roughly 76% seen once. The specimen was PBMCs. The receptors originated from a man aged 55 to 70 in good health and CMV-seronegative.

This clone was seen a few times. The chain links TRBV19 to TRBJ2-5; 8 nucleotides align to TRBD1. V trimming: 6 bases; J trimming: 1 base; junction bases outside the gene matches: 7. Germline CDR1 and CDR2: LNHDA and SQIVND (reference sequence). The CDR3 runs 15 residues. The CDR3 reads CASRSGTGGQETQYF. In DNA, the CDR3 is TGTGCCAGTAGATCCGGGACAGGAGGCCAAGAGACCCAGTACTTC.

V and J are TRBV6-1 and TRBJ2-7, with D possibly TRBD2 on 6 matching bases. This CDR3 has 14 residues. V was pared by 5 bases and J by 3 bases, with 14 bases between. The germline gives CDR1 MNHNS, CDR2 SASEGT. Written as DNA, the CDR3 is TGTGCCAGCAGTCGGGACTTTCCCAACTACGAGCAGTACTTC. Translating it yields CASSRDFPNYEQYF.

A single count supports this clone. This chain connects TRBV5-4 to TRBJ2-2; D perhaps matches TRBD1 (5 bases). V was clipped by 4 bases and J by 6 bases, with 16 bases between them. The CDR3 extends over 15 amino acids. CDR1 is SGHNT and CDR2 is YYREEE in the germline V gene (reference sequence). DNA of the CDR3: TGTGCCAGCAGCATAGATCCTCAGGGCCCCGGGGAGCTGTTTTTT. It codes for CASSIDPQGPGELFF.

The chain carries TRBV7-9 and TRBJ2-5; 7 nucleotides match TRBD1. The germline V gene has CDR1 SEHNR and CDR2 FQNEAQ (reference sequence). V shed 5 bases, J shed 2 bases, and the junction held 11 bases outside the gene matches. The length of the CDR3 is 16 residues. The CDR3 nucleotides read TGTGCCAGCAGCCCTAAAGTCCGACAGGGTCAAGAGACCCAGTACTTC. Protein: CASSPKVRQGQETQYF.

This clone has just a few counts. The V and J genes are TRBV4-1 and TRBJ2-7; TRBD2 matches 7 bases. The germline V gene encodes CDR1 MGHRA and CDR2 YSYEKL. V shed 0 bases and J 2 bases; nucleotides not matched to a gene: 4. This CDR3 spans 15 amino acids. As DNA, the CDR3 is TGCGCCAGCAGCCAAGATCTAGCGGCCCCCTACGAGCAGTACTTC. It yields the protein CASSQDLAAPYEQYF.

V gene TRBV9 combines with J gene TRBJ2-7; D is perhaps TRBD1 (5 bases). CDR3 length: 15 amino acids. Trimming cost V 0 bases and J 0 bases, with 10 bases left between them. Germline CDR1 reads SGDLS; CDR2 reads YYNGEE. DNA of the CDR3: TGTGCCAGCAGCGTAGGAACAGGTCCCTCCTACGAGCAGTACTTC. Its translation is CASSVGTGPSYEQYF.

V gene TRBV6-6 combines with J gene TRBJ2-1; 12 nucleotides align to TRBD2. The CDR3 has 14 amino acids. The J segment lost 10 bases and the V segment lost 6 bases, leaving 7 bases of the junction unmatched. Looked up from germline, CDR1 is MNHNY and CDR2 is SVGAGI (reference sequence). The CDR3: CASSLTSGGAEQFF. The CDR3, as DNA: TGTGCCAGCAGCCTGACTAGCGGGGGAGCGGAGCAGTTCTTC.

V usage is TRBV9 and J usage is TRBJ2-5; tentatively, D is TRBD1 (5 bases). Matching the DNA end better, TRBJ2-7 makes the J call doubtful. Germline V lookup: CDR1 SGDLS, CDR2 YYNGEE. The CDR3 consists of 14 residues. This CDR3 is CASSPGQGIYEQYF. CDR3 sequence (DNA): TGTGCCAGCAGCCCCGGGCAGGGAATTTACGAGCAGTACTTC.